The rows below give T cell receptor beta chains drawn from one sample of a study of human T cells and chemical hapten exposure. MiXCR was run by TCRdb on the RACE reads, yielding one entry per CDR3 protein. The table lists roughly 180,000 distinct CDR3 sequences, about 14% of them singletons. This specimen was whole blood, taken in connection with sensitization to the hapten diphenylcyclopropenone (DPC). The receptors come from a woman in her twenties or thirties with alopecia areata. Some clones in this sample may be carry-over from other donors' samples. Each CDR3 is given with its conserved first and last residue. The order of the fields is clone size, CDR3 length, V gene, J gene, D gene, CDR3 protein, CDR3 DNA. D genes are given only for firm matches. Clone size is given for some rows only: seen once, a few or many times, or a class if the clone is expanded.

>few|15|TRBV10-2|TRBJ2-1|TRBD2
CASRPGLAGRGEQFF
TGCGCCAGCAGACCGGGACTAGCGGGGAGGGGTGAGCAGTTCTTC
>-|16|TRBV19|TRBJ2-5|-
CASSKQTGVLAETQYF
TGTGCCAGTAGTAAGCAGACAGGCGTCCTCGCCGAGACCCAGTACTTC
>few|12|TRBV10-3|TRBJ1-1|-
CAISETGSETFF
TGTGCCATCAGTGAGACAGGGTCGGAAACTTTCTTT
>few|14|TRBV4-2|TRBJ2-5|-
CASSQEMTGETQYF
TGTGCCAGCAGCCAAGAGATGACGGGGGAGACCCAGTACTTC
>-|13|TRBV20-1|TRBJ1-4|-
CSARDGNNEKLFF
TGCAGTGCTAGAGATGGAAATAATGAAAAACTGTTTTTT
>-|15|TRBV3-1|TRBJ2-3|-
CASSQGAPGQQTQYF
TGTGCCAGCAGCCAAGGCGCCCCTGGACAACAAACGCAGTATTTT
>few|17|TRBV7-9|TRBJ2-4|TRBD1
CASSPPGRGLDKNIQYF
TGTGCCAGCAGCCCCCCCGGCAGGGGGCTGGATAAAAACATTCAGTACTTC
>-|15|TRBV27|TRBJ2-1|TRBD2
CASTPVAGGYNEQFF
TGTGCCAGCACCCCAGTGGCGGGAGGCTACAATGAGCAGTTCTTC
>many|14|TRBV3-1|TRBJ1-5|TRBD1
CASSPGTGPQPQHF
TGTGCCAGCAGCCCGGGGACAGGGCCCCAGCCCCAGCATTTT
>-|13|TRBV4-1|TRBJ1-1|TRBD1
CASSQVQGAQAFF
TGCGCCAGCAGCCAAGTACAGGGGGCGCAAGCTTTCTTT
>-|16|TRBV6-2/TRBV6-3|TRBJ2-4|TRBD2
CASSRRTSGGKNIQYF
TGTGCCAGCAGTCGACGGACTAGCGGGGGTAAAAACATTCAGTACTTC
>-|15|TRBV12-3/TRBV12-4|TRBJ1-4|-
CASSLQTATNEKLFF
TGTGCCAGCAGTTTACAGACAGCAACTAATGAAAAACTGTTTTTT
>-|12|TRBV5-1|TRBJ1-2|-
CASSLRPGTKVF
TGCGCCAGCAGCTTGCGCCCCGGGACAAAAGTCTTC
>few|15|TRBV4-2|TRBJ2-5|-
CASSQFPAGSETQYF
TGTGCCAGCAGCCAATTCCCTGCTGGTTCAGAGACCCAGTACTTC
>few|15|TRBV12-3/TRBV12-4|TRBJ2-2|TRBD2
CASSLASGGTGELFF
TGTGCCAGCAGTTTGGCTAGCGGGGGCACCGGGGAGCTGTTTTTT
>few|17|TRBV10-2|TRBJ2-1|-
CASSESLAGVRYNEQFF
TGCGCCAGCAGTGAGTCGTTGGCAGGGGTGCGCTACAATGAGCAGTTCTTC
>few|14|TRBV6-2/TRBV6-3|TRBJ1-5|-
CASTPGRTFRPQHF
TGTGCCAGCACACCGGGACGGACTTTTAGGCCCCAGCATTTT
>few|13|TRBV18|TRBJ1-2|-
CASSPPGNYGYTF
TGTGCCAGCTCACCCCCAGGGAACTATGGCTACACCTTC
>many|13|TRBV7-3|TRBJ2-3|TRBD1
CASSSRRGDTQYF
TGTGCCAGCAGCTCGCGCAGGGGGGATACGCAGTATTTT
>-|14|TRBV19|TRBJ1-2|TRBD1
CASNDRGDSGGYTF
TGTGCCAGCAACGACAGGGGCGATTCAGGTGGCTACACCTTC
>-|17|TRBV18|TRBJ1-4|-
CASSLRAHSWANEKLFF
TGTGCCAGCTCACTGCGAGCTCATTCCTGGGCTAATGAAAAACTGTTTTTT
>-|15|TRBV5-6|TRBJ2-4|-
CASSFRGAAKNIQYF
TGTGCCAGCAGCTTCAGGGGGGCGGCCAAAAACATTCAGTACTTC
>many|15|TRBV13|TRBJ2-7|TRBD2
CASSSRWAGAYEQYF
TGTGCCAGCAGCTCTCGGTGGGCGGGGGCCTACGAGCAGTACTTC
>few|14|TRBV6-2/TRBV6-3|TRBJ2-7|TRBD1
CASSYPGQAYEQYF
TGTGCCAGCAGTTACCCGGGACAGGCCTACGAGCAGTACTTC
>many|14|TRBV5-8|TRBJ1-1|-
CASSLSDSNTEAFF
TGTGCCAGCAGCCTATCGGACTCGAACACTGAAGCTTTCTTT
>few|12|TRBV28|TRBJ2-7|-
CASSMTVLEQYF
TGTGCCAGCAGCATGACAGTACTCGAGCAGTACTTC
>-|14|TRBV24-1|TRBJ2-1|TRBD2
CATSVGLAGIEQFF
TGTGCCACCAGTGTGGGACTAGCGGGAATCGAGCAGTTCTTC
>few|15|TRBV7-2|TRBJ2-3|TRBD2
CASSLGLAGSDTQYF
TGTGCCAGCAGCTTAGGACTAGCGGGCTCAGATACGCAGTATTTT
>many|15|TRBV11-2|TRBJ1-1|-
CASTPPGRISTEAFF
TGTGCCAGCACCCCTCCGGGAAGGATCAGCACTGAAGCTTTCTTT
>-|14|TRBV6-1|TRBJ2-2|-
CASNRRGPTGELFF
TGTGCCAGCAATCGCCGGGGCCCAACCGGGGAGCTGTTTTTT
>-|13|TRBV29-1|TRBJ2-4|-
CSVSGGTKNIQYF
TGCAGCGTTTCCGGGGGAACCAAAAACATTCAGTACTTC
>-|15|TRBV5-1|TRBJ2-3|TRBD2
CASSLAAGVPDTQYF
TGCGCCAGCAGCTTGGCAGCGGGAGTTCCAGATACGCAGTATTTT
>-|14|TRBV29-1|TRBJ2-3|-
CSVVSGGHTDTQYF
TGCAGCGTTGTGTCCGGGGGGCACACAGATACGCAGTATTTT
>-|14|TRBV7-2|TRBJ2-5|TRBD1
CASSHGQVGETQYF
TGTGCCAGCAGCCACGGACAGGTTGGAGAGACCCAGTACTTC
>few|14|TRBV28|TRBJ2-5|-
CASSLGYREETQYF
TGTGCCAGCAGTTTAGGTTACAGGGAAGAGACCCAGTACTTC
>-|15|TRBV25-1|TRBJ2-2|-
CASRDPGAVAGELFF
TGTGCCAGCAGGGACCCAGGGGCCGTGGCCGGGGAGCTGTTTTTT
>-|12|TRBV20-1|TRBJ2-1|-
CSGSAAYNEQFF
TGCAGTGGGTCGGCTGCCTACAATGAGCAGTTCTTC
>many|16|TRBV7-6|TRBJ2-5|-
CASSFQSAGYQETQYF
TGTGCCAGCAGCTTTCAGTCGGCGGGGTACCAAGAGACCCAGTACTTC
>-|16|TRBV6-5|TRBJ2-7|TRBD1
CASSYSGTGGFHEQYF
TGTGCCAGCAGTTATTCCGGGACAGGGGGCTTCCACGAGCAGTACTTC
>-|16|TRBV7-2|TRBJ2-5|TRBD2
CASSPDPRGGRKTQYF
TGTGCCAGCAGCCCCGACCCGCGGGGGGGCCGAAAGACCCAGTACTTC
>-|15|TRBV12-3/TRBV12-4|TRBJ2-7|TRBD2
CASSLTGEGTYEQYF
TGTGCCAGCAGCCTCACGGGGGAGGGGACCTACGAGCAGTACTTC
>-|13|TRBV4-1|TRBJ1-5|-
CASSLGSFDPQHF
TGCGCCAGCAGCCTAGGATCCTTTGATCCCCAGCATTTT
>-|14|TRBV7-6|TRBJ1-1|TRBD1
CASSSDRGGTEAFF
TGTGCCAGCAGCTCCGACAGGGGCGGGACTGAAGCTTTCTTT
>-|14|TRBV5-4|TRBJ2-7|-
CASSLQGGVYEQYF
TGTGCCAGCAGCCTACAGGGAGGTGTGTACGAGCAGTACTTC
>-|14|TRBV7-9|TRBJ2-5|-
CASSPSQVVETQYF
TGTGCCAGCAGCCCCTCACAGGTGGTGGAGACCCAGTACTTC
>few|15|TRBV2|TRBJ2-1|-
CASSLKQGTSNEQFF
TGTGCCAGCAGCCTTAAACAGGGAACTAGCAATGAGCAGTTCTTC
>-|17|TRBV7-9|TRBJ2-1|TRBD2
CASSLGPGGLAVNEQFF
TGTGCCAGCAGCTTAGGTCCAGGGGGACTAGCTGTAAATGAGCAGTTCTTC